The T cell receptor (beta chain) described here comes from a study of T cell responses to AZD1222 COVID-19 vaccine. Study in general: Pooled samples include second doses given at about 4 or 12 weeks.

General observations from the study: Nearly half of the spike-specific TCRs reportedly recognize variant regions that carry no mutations. Vaccination with two AZD1222 doses was followed by a rise in Spike-specific TCR breadth and depth.

This clone was seen only a few times. The antigen remains unidentified. Method: immunoSEQ multiplex PCR; TCRdb's copy keeps in-frame clones and lacks some. Here the sample spans 150,000 or so clones, less than 95% being singletons. The germline V and J ends were trimmed by 6 bases and 4 bases, with 7 bases remaining between them. From germline, CDR1 is KGHSH and CDR2 LQKENI. The CDR3 extends over 12 amino acids. The starting material was peripheral blood, obtained on day 0 of AZD1222 vaccination. This chain joins TRBV18 and TRBJ1-5; the D is unclear. The TCR was taken from an adult in good health. The CDR3 protein is CASSQQNQPQHF. Here the CDR3 DNA reads TGTGCCAGCTCGCAACAGAATCAGCCCCAGCATTTT.